A single count supports the clone carrying this T cell receptor beta chain. The source of the sample is a study of blood T cell repertoires in COVID-19. V lost 1 base and J 2 bases, leaving 12 bases between the germline ends. The CDR3 sequence is 15 residues long. Per the germline V gene, CDR1 is SGHAT and CDR2 is FQNNGV. Study processing details: Nucleated cell counts were estimated from reference gene primer amplification. Assay used: immunoSEQ multiplex PCR; TCRdb lists only in-frame clones, some missing. The V and J calls and the clone size are those of that table, but D and trimming were determined from the DNA. The sample shows 55,000 to 85,000 clones, less than 95% of them seen only once.

The receptor was isolated from a woman aged 18-30 years with acute or convalescent COVID-19. The genes are TRBV11-2 and TRBJ2-7, with D possibly TRBD2 on 5 matching bases. Sequenced input: peripheral blood. In DNA form, the CDR3 reads TGTGCCAGCAGCTTAGGTATAACGGGGACCTACGAGCAGTACTTC. Protein product: CASSLGITGTYEQYF.